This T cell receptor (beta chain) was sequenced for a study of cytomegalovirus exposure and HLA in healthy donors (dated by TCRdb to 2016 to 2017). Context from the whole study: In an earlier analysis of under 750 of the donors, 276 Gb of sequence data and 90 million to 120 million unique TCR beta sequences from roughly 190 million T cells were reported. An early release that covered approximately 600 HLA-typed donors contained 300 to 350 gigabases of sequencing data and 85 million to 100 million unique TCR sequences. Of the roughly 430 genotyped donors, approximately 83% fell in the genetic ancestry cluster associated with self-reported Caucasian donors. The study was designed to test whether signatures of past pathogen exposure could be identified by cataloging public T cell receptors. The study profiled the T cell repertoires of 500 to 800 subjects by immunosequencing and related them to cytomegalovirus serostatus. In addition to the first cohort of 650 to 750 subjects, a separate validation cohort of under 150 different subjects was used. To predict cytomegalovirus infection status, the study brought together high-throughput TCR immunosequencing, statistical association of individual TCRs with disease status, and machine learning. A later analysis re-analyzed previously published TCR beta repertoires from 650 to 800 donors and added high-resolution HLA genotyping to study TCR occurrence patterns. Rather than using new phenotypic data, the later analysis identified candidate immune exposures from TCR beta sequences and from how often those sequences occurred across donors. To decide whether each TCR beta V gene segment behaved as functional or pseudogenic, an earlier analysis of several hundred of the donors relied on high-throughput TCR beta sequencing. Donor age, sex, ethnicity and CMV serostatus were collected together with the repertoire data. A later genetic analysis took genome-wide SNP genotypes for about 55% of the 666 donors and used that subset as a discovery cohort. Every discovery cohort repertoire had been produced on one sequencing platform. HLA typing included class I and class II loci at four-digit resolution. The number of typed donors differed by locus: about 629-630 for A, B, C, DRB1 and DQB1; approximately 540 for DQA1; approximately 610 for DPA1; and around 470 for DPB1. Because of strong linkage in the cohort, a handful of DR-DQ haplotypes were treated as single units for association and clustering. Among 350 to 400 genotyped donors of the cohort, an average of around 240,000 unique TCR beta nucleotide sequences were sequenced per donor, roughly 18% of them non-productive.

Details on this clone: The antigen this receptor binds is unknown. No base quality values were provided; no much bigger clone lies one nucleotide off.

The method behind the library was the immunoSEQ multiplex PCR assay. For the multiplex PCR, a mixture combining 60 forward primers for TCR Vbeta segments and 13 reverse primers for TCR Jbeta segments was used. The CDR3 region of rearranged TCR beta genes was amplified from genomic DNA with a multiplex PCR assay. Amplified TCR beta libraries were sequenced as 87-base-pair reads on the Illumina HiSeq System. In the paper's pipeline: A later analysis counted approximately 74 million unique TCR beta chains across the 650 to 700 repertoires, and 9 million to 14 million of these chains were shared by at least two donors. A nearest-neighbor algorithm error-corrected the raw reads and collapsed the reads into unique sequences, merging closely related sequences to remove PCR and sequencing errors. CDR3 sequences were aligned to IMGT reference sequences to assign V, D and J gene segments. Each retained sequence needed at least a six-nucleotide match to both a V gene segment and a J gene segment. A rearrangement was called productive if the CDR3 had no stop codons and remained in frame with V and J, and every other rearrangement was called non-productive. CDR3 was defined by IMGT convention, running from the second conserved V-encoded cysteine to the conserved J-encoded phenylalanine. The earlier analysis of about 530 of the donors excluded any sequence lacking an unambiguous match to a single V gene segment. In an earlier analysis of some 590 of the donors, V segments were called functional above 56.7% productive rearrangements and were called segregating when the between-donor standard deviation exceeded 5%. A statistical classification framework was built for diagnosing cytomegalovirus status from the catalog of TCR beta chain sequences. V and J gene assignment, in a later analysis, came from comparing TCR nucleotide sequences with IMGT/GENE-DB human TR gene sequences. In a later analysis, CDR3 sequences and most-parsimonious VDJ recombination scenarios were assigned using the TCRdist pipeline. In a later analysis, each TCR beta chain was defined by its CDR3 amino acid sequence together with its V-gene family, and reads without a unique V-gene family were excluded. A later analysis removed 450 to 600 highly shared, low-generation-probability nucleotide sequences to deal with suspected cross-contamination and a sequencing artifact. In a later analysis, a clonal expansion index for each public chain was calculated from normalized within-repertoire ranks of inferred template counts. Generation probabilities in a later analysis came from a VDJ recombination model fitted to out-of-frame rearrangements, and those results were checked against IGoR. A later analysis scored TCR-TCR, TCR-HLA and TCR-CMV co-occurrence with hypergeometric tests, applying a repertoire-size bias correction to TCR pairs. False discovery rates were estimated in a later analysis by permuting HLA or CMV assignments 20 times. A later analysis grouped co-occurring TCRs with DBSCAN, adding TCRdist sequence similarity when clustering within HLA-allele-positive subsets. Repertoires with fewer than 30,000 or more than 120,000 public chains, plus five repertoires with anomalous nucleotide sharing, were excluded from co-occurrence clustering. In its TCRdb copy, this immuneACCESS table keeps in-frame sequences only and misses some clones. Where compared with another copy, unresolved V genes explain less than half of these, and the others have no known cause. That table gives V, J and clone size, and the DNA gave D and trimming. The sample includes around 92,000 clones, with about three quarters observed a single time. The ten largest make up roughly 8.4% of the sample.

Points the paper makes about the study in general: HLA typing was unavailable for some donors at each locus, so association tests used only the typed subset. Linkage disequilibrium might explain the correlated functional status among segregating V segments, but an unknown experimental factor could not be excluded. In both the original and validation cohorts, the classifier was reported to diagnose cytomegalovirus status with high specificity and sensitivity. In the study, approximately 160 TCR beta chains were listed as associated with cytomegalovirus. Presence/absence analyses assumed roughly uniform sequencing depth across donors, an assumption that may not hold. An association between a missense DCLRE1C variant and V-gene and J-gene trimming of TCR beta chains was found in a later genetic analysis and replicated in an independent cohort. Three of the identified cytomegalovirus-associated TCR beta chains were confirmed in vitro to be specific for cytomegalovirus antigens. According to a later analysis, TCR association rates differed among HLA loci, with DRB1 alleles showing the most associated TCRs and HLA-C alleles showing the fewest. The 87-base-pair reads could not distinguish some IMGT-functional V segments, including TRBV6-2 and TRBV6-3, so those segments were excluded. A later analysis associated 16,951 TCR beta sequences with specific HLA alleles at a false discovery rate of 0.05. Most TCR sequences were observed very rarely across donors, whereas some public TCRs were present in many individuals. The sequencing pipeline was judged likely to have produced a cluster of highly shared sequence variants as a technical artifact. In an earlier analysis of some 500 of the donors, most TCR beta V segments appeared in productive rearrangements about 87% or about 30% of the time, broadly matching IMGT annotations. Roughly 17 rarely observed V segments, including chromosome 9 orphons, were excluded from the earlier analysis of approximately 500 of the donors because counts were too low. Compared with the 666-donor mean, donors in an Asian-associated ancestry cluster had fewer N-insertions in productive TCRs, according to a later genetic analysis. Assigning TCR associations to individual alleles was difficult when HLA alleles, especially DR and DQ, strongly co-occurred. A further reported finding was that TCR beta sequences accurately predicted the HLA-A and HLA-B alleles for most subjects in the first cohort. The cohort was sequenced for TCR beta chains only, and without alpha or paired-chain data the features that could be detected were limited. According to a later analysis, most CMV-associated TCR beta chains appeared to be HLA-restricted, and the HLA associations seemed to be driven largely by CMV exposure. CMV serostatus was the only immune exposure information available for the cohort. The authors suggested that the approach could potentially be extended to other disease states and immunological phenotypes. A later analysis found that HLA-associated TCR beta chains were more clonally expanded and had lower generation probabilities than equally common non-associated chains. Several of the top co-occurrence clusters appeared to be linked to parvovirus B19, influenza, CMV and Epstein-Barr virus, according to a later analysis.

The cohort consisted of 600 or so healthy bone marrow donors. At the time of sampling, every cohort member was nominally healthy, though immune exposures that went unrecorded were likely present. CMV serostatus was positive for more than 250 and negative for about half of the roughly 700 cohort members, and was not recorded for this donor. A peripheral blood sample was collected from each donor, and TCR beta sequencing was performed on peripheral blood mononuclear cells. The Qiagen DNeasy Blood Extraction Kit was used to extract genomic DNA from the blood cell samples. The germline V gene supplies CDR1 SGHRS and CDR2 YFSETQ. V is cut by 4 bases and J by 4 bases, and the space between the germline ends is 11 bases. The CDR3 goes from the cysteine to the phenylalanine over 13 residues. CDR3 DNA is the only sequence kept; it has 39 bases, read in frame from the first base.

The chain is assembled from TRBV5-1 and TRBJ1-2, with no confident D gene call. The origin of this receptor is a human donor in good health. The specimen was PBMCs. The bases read TGCGCCAGCAGCAACGAGAGGATCTATGGCTACACCTTC. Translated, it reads CASSNERIYGYTF.